The present T cell receptor beta chain was sequenced within a study of molecular identifiers for immune sequencing clone quantification. About the research overall: Replicate experiments divided RNA from roughly 20,000 or 100,000 naive CD8 cells into five parts and sequenced four. Study outcomes and limitations: Clonotypes topping 20 RNA copies carried over 98% of effector molecules but under 1% of naive ones.

CDR1 and CDR2 (germline): MNHEY, SVGEGT. There are 14 residues in the CDR3. Trimming at V came to 5 bases and at J to 5 bases, leaving 9 bases not matched to a gene. Library preparation followed earlier protocols using designated TCR primers. TCRdb processed the PCR reads anew with MiXCR; each CDR3 protein has one entry. The data hold about 630,000 distinct CDR3 sequences, with 25% observed a single time. A note on this clonotype: The antigen is unknown.

Sequencing libraries of naive CD8 cells derived from around 20,000 to 1,000,000 sorted cells with 10%, 30% or 50% RNA. Input material: naive CD8+ T cells from blood, with Jurkat cell RNA spiked in. Subset noted: FACS-sorted CD8+CD4-CCR7+CD45RA+ naive T cells. V gene TRBV6-2 or TRBV6-3 combines with J gene TRBJ2-7; 7 nucleotides match TRBD2. The source is a human donor in good health. Some libraries in this study had Jurkat cell RNA spiked in. CDR3 loop: CASSQTRGGDEQYF. The CDR3 DNA follows: TGTGCCAGCAGTCAAACTCGTGGGGGGGACGAGCAGTACTTC.